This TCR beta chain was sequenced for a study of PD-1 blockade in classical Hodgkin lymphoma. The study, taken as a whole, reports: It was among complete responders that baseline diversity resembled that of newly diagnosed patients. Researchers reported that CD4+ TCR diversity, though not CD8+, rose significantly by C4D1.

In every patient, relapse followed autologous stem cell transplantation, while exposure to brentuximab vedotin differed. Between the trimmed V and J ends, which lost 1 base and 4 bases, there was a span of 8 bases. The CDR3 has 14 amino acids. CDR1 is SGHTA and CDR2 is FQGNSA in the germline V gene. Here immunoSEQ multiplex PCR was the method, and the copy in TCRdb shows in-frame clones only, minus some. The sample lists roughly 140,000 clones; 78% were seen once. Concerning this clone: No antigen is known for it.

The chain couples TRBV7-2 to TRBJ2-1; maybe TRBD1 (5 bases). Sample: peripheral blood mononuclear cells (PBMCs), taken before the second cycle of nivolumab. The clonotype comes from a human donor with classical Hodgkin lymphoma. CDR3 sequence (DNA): TGTGCCAGCAGCTTAGTGACAGATTACAATGAGCAGTTCTTC. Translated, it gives CASSLVTDYNEQFF.